The 9 T cell receptor beta chains listed next were all sequenced from one sample in a study of blood T cells in healthy people across ages. PCR was performed a second time for 7 to 11 cycles using a sample-barcoded 5' primer and a J-beta primer mix. TCRdb fed the 5' RACE reads into MiXCR, producing one record per CDR3 protein. The table records hundreds of thousands of distinct CDR3 sequences, less than 35% of them present only once. The sample taken for sequencing was blood. The receptors were sampled from a woman over 75 in good health.

In this sample, this clonotype turned up once. The genes are TRBV19 and TRBJ2-7; 8 bases map to TRBD1. The V gene end was trimmed by 3 bases and the J gene end by 6 bases; junction bases not matched to a gene: 16. This CDR3 is built from 17 residues. Germline-derived CDR1 and CDR2 are LNHDA and SQIVND (reference sequence). The CDR3 loop reads CASSIGEQGDVTAEQYF. CDR3 DNA sequence: TGTGCCAGTAGTATCGGGGAACAGGGGGACGTGACCGCCGAGCAGTACTTC. The variable domain in full, completed from reference TRBV19 and TRBJ2-7, reads DGGITQSPKYLFRKEGQNVTLSCEQNLNHDAMYWYRQDPGQGLRLIYYSQIVNDFQKGDIAEGYSVSREKKESFPLTVTSAQKNPTAFYLCASSIGEQGDVTAEQYFGPGTRLTVT.

About this clonotype itself: One base away lies a much larger clone, so this may be a sequencing read error. The chain carries TRBV27 and TRBJ2-5; D is perhaps TRBD2 (6 bases). Near its end, the DNA agrees better with TRBJ2-1, so the J call may be wrong. Germline V CDR1 and CDR2: MNHEY, SMNVEV (reference sequence). The CDR3 is 15 amino acids. The CDR3 coding sequence is TGTGCCAGCAGCTCCCAGAGACTAGTACAAGAGACCCAGTTCTTC. It encodes CASSSQRLVQETQFF.

CDR3 protein: CASGPSSRVGNTQYF. The CDR3 nucleotides are TGCGCCAGCGGCCCTAGTAGCCGGGTTGGGAATACGCAGTATTTT. The genes are TRBV4-1 and TRBJ2-3; D is undetermined. The germline gives CDR1 MGHRA, CDR2 YSYEKL. The CDR3 contains 15 residues. Deletions cut 8 bases from V and 7 bases from J, with 22 bases between.

Many counts were recorded for this clonotype. This chain connects TRBV7-9 to TRBJ1-2, with 10 nucleotides matching TRBD1. Germline values: CDR1 SEHNR, CDR2 FQNEAQ (reference sequence). Trimming cost V 3 bases and J 5 bases; bases outside gene matches: 21. CDR3 size: 20 residues. CDR3 sequence (DNA): TGTGCCAGCAGCTTTTCTCCGAGACAGGGGGCCCTATTGCACTCTTATGGCTACACCTTC. Protein product: CASSFSPRQGALLHSYGYTF.

In its sample, this clonotype was seen a few times. The J gene is TRBJ1-2, the V gene TRBV4-3, with TRBD1 identical over 7 bases. The CDR3 sequence is 16 residues long. Germline V gene data show CDR1 as LGHNA and CDR2 as YSLEER. Trimming cost V 1 base and J 3 bases; bases outside gene matches: 8. The CDR3 coding sequence is TGCGCCAGCAGCCAAGCGACAGGGTCAGGGGACTATGGCTACACCTTC. Its protein is CASSQATGSGDYGYTF.

This clonotype showed up many times. The chain carries TRBV5-6 and TRBJ2-5; TRBD1 is a possible D gene (5 bases). CDR3 length equals 15 residues. Germline V CDR1 and CDR2: SGHDT, YYEEEE. The ends were cut back, 4 bases at V and 4 bases at J, with 17 bases in the middle. The CDR3 region is CASSLYLNGAETQYF. The CDR3 coding sequence is TGTGCCAGCAGCCTTTACTTGAATGGGGCAGAGACCCAGTACTTC.

This clonotype was seen repeatedly, ten times or more. The rearrangement uses TRBV10-3 and TRBJ2-1; D assignment may be TRBD1 or TRBD2 (7 bases each). Looked up from germline, CDR1 is ENHRY and CDR2 is SYGVKD. The CDR3 spans 16 residues. V was shortened by 0 bases and J by 7 bases, with 16 bases between the two germline ends. CDR3 sequence: CAISESGGGGFNEQFF. The CDR3 DNA follows: TGTGCCATCAGTGAGTCCGGGGGAGGGGGCTTTAATGAGCAGTTCTTC.

This clonotype has a handful of counts. This chain uses TRBV27 with TRBJ2-5; D may correspond to TRBD1 or TRBD2 (5 bases each). Gene TRBJ2-7 matches the end of the DNA better, so the J call may be wrong. Germline V CDR1 and CDR2: MNHEY, SMNVEV (reference sequence). This CDR3 spans 15 amino acids. CDR3 sequence reads: CASSSRDPRGYEQYF. The CDR3 DNA is TGTGCCAGCAGTTCAAGGGACCCAAGGGGTTACGAGCAGTACTTC.

On this clonotype itself: This may come from a read error, since a much larger clone is one base off. The V gene is TRBV6-2 or TRBV6-3, the J gene TRBJ2-3; D unresolved. V dropped 6 bases and J dropped 4 bases, with 14 bases sitting between them. Per the germline V gene, CDR1 is MNHEY and CDR2 is SVGEGT. The CDR3 loop spans 14 amino acids. The CDR3 loop is CASRHRYDPDTQYF. In nucleotides, the CDR3 is TGTGCCAGCAGACACCGTTACGACCCAGATACGCAGTATTTT.